This entry lists 21 T cell receptor beta chains sequenced from one sample in a study of T cell repertoires in cytomegalovirus infection. TCRdb re-analysed the reads in MiXCR, keeping a single row per CDR3 protein. This sample has some 150,000 distinct CDR3 sequences; roughly a quarter occur once, and the top ten carry 11%. Sequencing was carried out using PBMCs. The receptors derive from a human donor in good health (CMV status not recorded). Some clones in this sample may be carry-over from other donors' samples.

This sequence joins TRBV4-1 and TRBJ1-3; D gene ambiguous. The CDR3 runs to 15 residues. The V and J ends lost 1 base and 0 bases respectively, with 7 bases between them. Germline CDR1 MGHRA, CDR2 YSYEKL. In nucleotides, the CDR3 is TGCGCCAGCAGCCAAGGACGGATCTCTGGAAACACCATATATTTT. Its translation: CASSQGRISGNTIYF.

At least ten counts were recorded for this clonotype. The chain carries TRBV7-2 and TRBJ1-1; D is uncertain. CDR1 is SGHTA and CDR2 is FQGNSA in the germline V gene. This CDR3 is 15 amino acids long. The V gene lost 5 bases and the J gene lost 0 bases, with 13 bases spanning the gap. The CDR3 DNA is TGTGCCAGCAGCCCCCGGTGGGTTATGAACACTGAAGCTTTCTTT. Translation: CASSPRWVMNTEAFF.

This clonotype is a singleton in its sample. V is TRBV19 and J is TRBJ1-1; tentative D call: TRBD1 (6 bases). The germline V and J ends were trimmed by 7 bases and 0 bases, with 21 bases remaining between them. From germline, CDR1 is LNHDA and CDR2 SQIVND (reference sequence). The CDR3 runs to 17 residues. The DNA for the CDR3 is TGTGCCAGTACCCTGGCCGGAGGGGGAACAATGAACACTGAAGCTTTCTTT. The encoded protein is CASTLAGGGTMNTEAFF.

This clonotype has a count of ten or more. The chain carries TRBV7-9 and TRBJ2-3; D is perhaps TRBD2 (6 bases). Germline V gene data show CDR1 as SEHNR and CDR2 as FQNEAQ (reference sequence). Trimming shortened V by 4 bases and J by 2 bases, and 16 bases separated the two germline ends. This CDR3 comprises 16 residues. CDR3 amino acids: CASSSGFGGFTDTQYF. For the CDR3, the DNA is TGTGCCAGCAGCTCTGGTTTCGGGGGTTTCACAGATACGCAGTATTTT.

This rearrangement joins TRBV6-2 or TRBV6-3 to TRBJ2-7; 8 bases map to TRBD2. Trimming took 7 bases from V and 6 from J; bases not matched to a gene: 8. Germline CDR1 reads MNHEY; CDR2 reads SVGEGT. This CDR3 spans 13 amino acids. In nucleotides, the CDR3 is TGTGCCAGCACCAACGGGGGGGCGCGCGAGCAGTACTTC. Translation: CASTNGGAREQYF.

CDR3 in DNA: TGTGCCAGCAGTGGCTCCGCTAAAGGGGGCGGAATCTACGAGCAGTACTTC. Translating gives CASSGSAKGGGIYEQYF. The chain combines TRBV25-1 with TRBJ2-7; TRBD1 matches at 7 bases. CDR1 MGHDK and CDR2 SYGVNS come from the germline V gene. Losses at the gene ends were 4 bases for V and 3 bases for J; bases not matched to a gene: 15. This CDR3 is built from 17 residues.

The J gene is TRBJ1-4, the V gene TRBV7-8, with D maybe TRBD1 (5 bases). V lost 5 bases to trimming and J lost 6 bases, with 16 bases between them. Germline V gives CDR1 SGHVS, CDR2 FQNEAQ. The CDR3 spans 15 residues. The CDR3 region is CASSLGWGIDEKLFF. In DNA form, the CDR3 reads TGTGCCAGCAGCCTAGGTTGGGGCATTGATGAAAAACTGTTTTTT.

This clonotype was picked up one time. The chain links TRBV10-2 to TRBJ2-7; D call uncertain. The CDR3 contains 12 residues. Germline CDR1 and CDR2: WSHSY and SAAADI. Trimming took 6 bases from V and 2 from J, leaving 8 bases between them. The CDR3 DNA reads as TGCGCCAGCAGACCCGGTCCCTACGAGCAGTACTTC. This sequence encodes CASRPGPYEQYF.

The rearrangement links TRBV10-3 to TRBJ1-1, with D hard to call. Trimming left V 0 bases short and J 4 bases short, with 6 bases between. Germline V CDR1 and CDR2: ENHRY, SYGVKD. CDR3 size: 13 residues. This chain's CDR3 is CAISESTGTEAFF. For the CDR3, the DNA is TGTGCCATCAGTGAGTCGACGGGCACTGAAGCTTTCTTT.

J is TRBJ1-1 and V is TRBV11-1, with a weak D call TRBD1 (5 bases). CDR3 length: 15 amino acids. CDR1 is SGHAT, CDR2 FQDESV, per germline (reference sequence). V was pared by 6 bases and J by 2 bases, with 16 bases between. The CDR3: CASRSQRDGNTEAFF. In DNA, the CDR3 is TGTGCCAGCAGGAGCCAACGGGACGGAAACACTGAAGCTTTCTTT.

This clonotype has only a few counts. This rearrangement joins TRBV6-5 to TRBJ2-7; the D call may be TRBD1 or TRBD2 (5 bases each). The CDR3 is 15 residues long. V shed 7 bases and J shed 1 base, with 17 bases lying between them. Looked up from germline, CDR1 is MNHEY and CDR2 is SVGAGI. The CDR3 bases are TGTGCCAGCAAAATCGGGGCAGCACGATCCTACGAGCAGTACTTC. This encodes CASKIGAARSYEQYF.

This CDR3 reads CASSTTRLGTQYF. The CDR3 DNA is TGTGCCAGCAGCACGACTAGACTTGGGACCCAGTACTTC. The V gene is TRBV27, the J gene TRBJ2-5; weak D call: TRBD2 (6 bases). The CDR3 contains 13 residues. Germline CDR1 reads MNHEY; CDR2 reads SMNVEV (reference sequence). V gave up 6 bases and J gave up 7 bases, with 15 bases separating them.

This clonotype was observed a few times. The V call is TRBV6-1, the J call TRBJ2-5; 12 bases are a match to TRBD2. Germline lookup yields CDR1 MNHNS and CDR2 SASEGT. The CDR3 covers 16 residues. V shed 6 bases and J 1 base; nucleotides not matched to a gene: 6. CDR3 loop: CASSLGTSGSQETQYF. As DNA, the CDR3 is TGTGCCAGCAGCCTAGGGACTAGCGGGTCCCAAGAGACCCAGTACTTC.

The table lists this clonotype with many counts. The chain uses TRBV18 and TRBJ2-1; D perhaps matches TRBD2 (6 bases). Germline V lookup: CDR1 KGHSH, CDR2 LQKENI. This CDR3 region has 15 residues. The V gene lost 6 bases and the J gene lost 8 bases, with 20 bases spanning the gap. CDR3 in DNA: TGTGCCAGCTCCCATTTGGGGGAGGCCCCCTATGAGCAGTTCTTC. Encoded protein: CASSHLGEAPYEQFF.

The rearrangement uses TRBV11-2 and TRBJ2-5, with D hard to call. The CDR3 totals 13 residues. Trimming pared 6 bases from V and 1 base from J, leaving 9 bases between. The V gene's germline CDR1 is SGHAT and CDR2 FQNNGV. CDR3 in DNA: TGTGCCAGCAGAGACTCGACCCAAGAGACCCAGTACTTC. It encodes CASRDSTQETQYF.

This clonotype appeared a few times. This chain links TRBV9 with TRBJ1-3; D unclear. CDR1 and CDR2 from the germline V gene are SGDLS and YYNGEE. The CDR3 runs 15 residues. V was trimmed by 2 bases and J by 2 bases, leaving 11 bases between them. CDR3 sequence (DNA): TGTGCCAGCAGCGTGGAGGGTGCGGCTGGAAACACCATATATTTT. Protein sequence: CASSVEGAAGNTIYF.

This clonotype has ten or more counts. This rearrangement joins TRBV12-3 or TRBV12-4 to TRBJ1-3; D not certain. Trimming took 4 bases from V and 0 from J, leaving 19 bases between them. The CDR3 is 18 amino acids. The CDR3 is CASSSFLRQTSSGNTIYF. CDR3 nucleotide sequence: TGTGCCAGCAGTTCATTTTTACGGCAGACGAGCTCTGGAAACACCATATATTTT.

This clonotype was counted ten times or more. The chain combines TRBV2 with TRBJ1-5; D may be TRBD1 (5 bases). This CDR3 has 14 amino acids. V shed 1 base and J shed 7 bases, with 11 bases lying between them. Germline assignment: CDR1 SNHLY and CDR2 FYNNEI. In DNA form, the CDR3 reads TGTGCCAGCAGTGAAGTGAGGGGACTGCAGCCCCAGCATTTT. Its translation is CASSEVRGLQPQHF.

The V and J genes are TRBV6-6 and TRBJ2-7, with D tentatively TRBD1 or TRBD2 (5 bases each). Between the trimmed V and J ends, which lost 7 bases and 3 bases, there was a span of 10 bases. Germline CDR1 and CDR2: MNHNY and SVGAGI (reference sequence). This CDR3 comprises 12 residues. The CDR3 sequence: CASTVGVYEQYF. The CDR3 DNA reads as TGTGCCAGCACCGTGGGGGTCTACGAGCAGTACTTC.

The sample holds one count of this clonotype. The chain carries TRBV30 and TRBJ2-5; D is perhaps TRBD2 (6 bases). CDR1 and CDR2 (germline): GTSNPN, SVGIG (reference sequence). This CDR3 is built from 14 residues. The V end lost 5 bases, the J end lost 5 bases, and 18 bases lay between the germline ends. The CDR3 loop reads CAWGTGDEGETQYF. The CDR3 DNA sequence: TGTGCCTGGGGGACGGGGGATGAGGGGGAGACCCAGTACTTC.

This clonotype showed up many times. The chain has TRBV20-1 and TRBJ2-1, with TRBD1 matching 11 bases. V gave up 2 bases and J gave up 6 bases; unmatched junction bases: 6. Germline CDR1 and CDR2: DFQATT and SNEGSKA (reference sequence). The CDR3 length is 15 residues. The CDR3 here is CSARSAGTGGNEQFF. The CDR3 DNA reads as TGCAGTGCTAGATCCGCCGGGACAGGGGGCAATGAGCAGTTCTTC.